There are a few counts of the clone carrying this T cell receptor (beta chain). Its antigen remains unidentified. TCRdb itself ran the 5' RACE reads through MiXCR, one entry per CDR3 protein. Among fewer than 250,000 distinct CDR3 sequences, 15% were seen once, and the ten largest hold 35% to 50%. This entry belongs to a study of identical twins. Every sampled donor was Caucasian and healthy. The germline V gene encodes CDR1 SGHVS and CDR2 FNYEAQ. The CDR3 is 15 amino acids. Trimming removed 1 base from V and 0 bases from J, with 10 bases in between. General observations from the study: Models predicted less out-of-frame TCR alpha sharing in monozygotic twins than was found.

This sample also belongs to another study, concerning T cells expressing NK-cell markers. That paper adds: More than 5 donors showed dominant NKG2C+ clonotypes comprising about 1.0-7.5% of their CD8+ T cells.

The sequencing input was CD8+ T cells sorted from blood. The V call is TRBV7-6, the J call TRBJ2-7; D may be TRBD1 (6 bases). This TCR came from a woman aged 18-35 years in good health. DNA of the CDR3: TGTGCCAGCAGCTTAGAGGCGGACAGCTCCTACGAGCAGTACTTC. Residues: CASSLEADSSYEQYF.